These 8 T cell receptor beta chains share one sample of origin, sequenced in a study of shared clonotypes between healthy human individuals. Sequencing used immunoSEQ multiplex PCR; TCRdb keeps in-frame clones, though not all of them. The sample carries roughly 660,000 clones, roughly 87% recorded once. The sample taken for sequencing was memory CD8+ T cells from PBMCs. Stated subset: CD45RO+ cells pooled with CCR7-negative TemRA cells. The receptors were sampled from a man in his late teens or twenties in good health. Some clones in this sample may be carry-over from other donors' samples.

The chain joins TRBV19 to TRBJ1-1; 8 bases line up with TRBD1. The junction had 8 bases not matched to a gene; V was cut back by 4 bases and J by 4 bases. The germline gives CDR1 LNHDA, CDR2 SQIVND (reference sequence). This CDR3 comprises 15 residues. DNA for the CDR3: TGTGCCAGTAGTAAATTCAGACAGGGGACCACTGAAGCTTTCTTT. Its protein product is CASSKFRQGTTEAFF.

This chain joins TRBV5-4 and TRBJ2-7; TRBD2 agrees at 9 bases. The CDR3 length is 16 residues. V shed 1 base and J 4 bases; nucleotides not matched to a gene: 9. Germline V gene data show CDR1 as SGHNT and CDR2 as YYREEE (reference sequence). DNA of the CDR3: TGTGCCAGCAGCTTGTTAGGTAGCGGGAGAATGTACGAGCAGTACTTC. Its translation: CASSLLGSGRMYEQYF.

The DNA of the CDR3 is TGCGCCAGCAGCCCCGCGTTGGCGGGTCGGAACACCATATATTTT. It encodes CASSPALAGRNTIYF. This sequence joins TRBV4-1 and TRBJ1-3; D is ambiguous. The ends were cut back, 4 bases at V and 7 bases at J, with 17 bases in the middle. CDR1 MGHRA and CDR2 YSYEKL come from the germline V gene. CDR3 size: 15 residues.

For the CDR3, the DNA is TGTGCCAGCAGTTTCCCGGGGGACGAGCAGTACTTC. Protein: CASSFPGDEQYF. V and J are TRBV27 and TRBJ2-7, with D maybe TRBD2 (6 bases). Germline CDR1 reads MNHEY; CDR2 reads SMNVEV (reference sequence). V was cut by 3 bases and J by 5 bases, with 8 bases left in between. The CDR3 is 12 amino acids.

Details on this clone: A much larger clone differs by one base, so this may be a read error. The V gene is TRBV7-7, the J gene TRBJ2-7; the match to TRBD1 covers 11 bases. The V segment lost 5 bases and the J segment 3 bases; nucleotides outside the gene matches: 3. CDR1 SSHAT and CDR2 FNYEAQ come from the germline V gene (reference sequence). The CDR3 contains 14 residues. CDR3: CASSPGTGGYEQYF. In DNA form, the CDR3 reads TGTGCCAGCAGCCCCGGGACAGGGGGCTACGAGCAGTACTTC.

This clone has more than one count but fewer than ten. The V and J genes are TRBV4-1 and TRBJ1-1; possibly TRBD1 for D (6 bases). The CDR3 has 15 amino acids. The germline CDR1 and CDR2 sequences are MGHRA and YSYEKL. Trimming pared 4 bases from V and 1 base from J, leaving 13 bases between. CDR3 protein: CASSPLQGWNTEAFF. The CDR3, as DNA: TGCGCCAGCAGCCCGTTACAGGGTTGGAACACTGAAGCTTTCTTT.

V is TRBV6-5 and J is TRBJ2-3, with D possibly TRBD2 on 6 matching bases. V was cut by 2 bases and J by 2 bases, with 14 bases left in between. CDR3 length: 16 amino acids. Germline V lookup: CDR1 MNHEY, CDR2 SVGAGI. The chain's CDR3 is CASSYLGGGTTDTQYF. The CDR3 DNA reads TGTGCCAGCAGTTACCTGGGGGGAGGCACCACAGATACGCAGTATTTT.

The rearrangement joins TRBV16 to TRBJ1-2; D unclear. The CDR3 spans 15 residues. V was clipped by 4 bases and J by 0 bases, with 12 bases between them. Germline values: CDR1 KGHSY, CDR2 FQNENV. The CDR3 sequence: CASSLGEGANYGYTF. The CDR3, as DNA: TGTGCCAGCAGCCTCGGGGAGGGAGCTAACTATGGCTACACCTTC.